This T cell receptor beta chain was profiled in a study of CD8+ T cells in alopecia areata. The overall study: Treated patients were given oral tofacitinib, which was dosed at 5 to 10 mg twice daily.

The sequencing template was cDNA reverse transcribed from extracted RNA. Produced via immunoSEQ multiplex PCR; TCRdb's table is partial and in-frame only. The table has 200,000 to 250,000 clones, more than 45% seen once. Worth noting for this clone: The antigen remains unidentified.

Per germline, CDR1 SEHNR and CDR2 FQNEAQ (reference sequence). CDR3 size: 16 residues. V trimming: 5 bases; J trimming: 6 bases; junction bases outside the gene matches: 7. The investigators collected lesional scalp punch biopsies and peripheral blood from alopecia areata patients. Study results and limitations: Resident alphabeta T-cell populations of normal skin are likewise subject to sequencing in scalp samples.

The clonotype was recovered from a human donor with alopecia areata. The sequencing here drew on CD4+ T cells sorted from blood, taken at week 0. The chain has TRBV7-9 and TRBJ2-3, with 14 bases that match TRBD2. CDR3 in DNA: TGTGCCAGCAGCCGGGGGACTAGCGGGAGTAGGGATACGCAGTATTTT. Its translation: CASSRGTSGSRDTQYF.